The 23 T cell receptor beta chains in this list originate from one sample, sequenced in a study of blood T cell repertoires in COVID-19. Here immunoSEQ multiplex PCR was the method, and the copy in TCRdb shows in-frame clones only, minus some. The data show approximately 400,000 clones, with approximately 88% seen just once and 10% to 15% held by the top ten. Specimen: peripheral blood. The origin of the receptors is a woman between 50 and 59 years old with COVID-19, enrolled during active disease.

This clone occurred many times. The V and J genes are TRBV2 and TRBJ1-2; TRBD1 matches at 8 bases. Germline V gene data show CDR1 as SNHLY and CDR2 as FYNNEI. The CDR3 runs 15 residues. Trimming at V came to 2 bases and at J to 6 bases, leaving 8 bases not matched to a gene. The CDR3: CASSELQRTGNGYTF. CDR3 nucleotide sequence: TGTGCCAGCAGTGAACTTCAAAGGACAGGGAATGGCTACACCTTC.

The chain has TRBV29-1 and TRBJ2-7; D gene uncertain. Trimming shortened V by 5 bases and J by 2 bases, and 7 bases separated the two germline ends. The CDR3 contains 11 residues. The germline V gene has CDR1 SQVTM and CDR2 ANQGSEA. The CDR3 sequence: CSVQDTYEQYF. The CDR3 nucleotides are TGCAGCGTTCAGGATACCTACGAGCAGTACTTC.

The chain uses TRBV27 and TRBJ1-1, with D perhaps TRBD1 (6 bases). Germline loops: CDR1 MNHEY, CDR2 SMNVEV (reference sequence). The CDR3 runs 15 residues. The V end lost 8 bases, the J end lost 5 bases, and 21 bases lay between the germline ends. CDR3 sequence reads: CASRATNRVRTEAFF. CDR3 bases: TGTGCCAGCCGAGCCACAAACAGGGTAAGGACTGAAGCTTTCTTT.

CDR3 nucleotide sequence: TGTGCCAGTAGTATGGGTGGGAGCTCCTACGAGCAGTACTTC. Encoded protein: CASSMGGSSYEQYF. The chain is built from TRBV19 and TRBJ2-7; possible D gene TRBD2, 5 bases. The CDR3 contains 14 residues. The germline V gene encodes CDR1 LNHDA and CDR2 SQIVND (reference sequence). Deletions cut 3 bases from V and 0 bases from J, with 9 bases between.

V is TRBV28 and J is TRBJ2-3; 7 bases are a match to TRBD1. The CDR3 covers 14 residues. Germline V gene sequence: CDR1 MDHEN, CDR2 SYDVKM. After removal of 7 bases from V and 6 bases from J, the junction contained 10 bases not matched to a gene. For the CDR3, the DNA is TGTGCCAGCAATCGGGACAGCCTTTTGGATACGCAGTATTTT. It is translated as CASNRDSLLDTQYF.

The chain links TRBV30 to TRBJ2-3; D not certain. Trimming left V 5 bases short and J 0 bases short, with 9 bases between. Germline V lookup: CDR1 GTSNPN, CDR2 SVGIG (reference sequence). The CDR3 runs 13 residues. The CDR3 sequence is CAWDGLSTDTQYF. The CDR3 nucleotides are TGTGCCTGGGACGGTTTGAGCACAGATACGCAGTATTTT.

J is TRBJ1-1 and V is TRBV9; TRBD1 agrees at 7 bases. There are 14 residues in the CDR3. The germline V gene has CDR1 SGDLS and CDR2 YYNGEE. After removal of 5 bases from V and 4 bases from J, the junction contained 8 bases not matched to a gene. The CDR3 protein is CASSRGPGGTEAFF. Here the CDR3 DNA reads TGTGCCAGCAGTCGCGGTCCAGGGGGCACTGAAGCTTTCTTT.

This clone was counted only a few times. This chain connects TRBV19 to TRBJ2-7, with 9 bases that match TRBD1. Germline values: CDR1 LNHDA, CDR2 SQIVND (reference sequence). The V gene end was trimmed by 3 bases and the J gene end by 0 bases; junction bases not matched to a gene: 3. The CDR3 length is 15 residues. This CDR3 reads CASSMGTGSSYEQYF. For the CDR3, the DNA is TGTGCCAGTAGTATGGGGACAGGGAGCTCCTACGAGCAGTACTTC. The whole variable domain, remainder taken from reference TRBV19 and TRBJ2-7, is DGGITQSPKYLFRKEGQNVTLSCEQNLNHDAMYWYRQDPGQGLRLIYYSQIVNDFQKGDIAEGYSVSREKKESFPLTVTSAQKNPTAFYLCASSMGTGSSYEQYFGPGTRLTVT.

The gene calls are TRBV6-5 and TRBJ2-3; TRBD2 is a possible D gene (5 bases). Germline assignment: CDR1 MNHEY and CDR2 SVGAGI. The CDR3 loop spans 13 amino acids. V lost 6 bases to trimming and J lost 5 bases, with 12 bases between them. CDR3 protein: CASSLGVQDTQYF. The CDR3 nucleotides read TGTGCCAGCAGCCTCGGGGTTCAAGATACGCAGTATTTT.

V usage is TRBV4-1 and J usage is TRBJ1-2; 7 bases match TRBD1. J was trimmed by 8 bases and V by 5 bases; bases with no gene match: 17. The CDR3 contains 16 residues. Germline assignment: CDR1 MGHRA and CDR2 YSYEKL. The CDR3 here is CASSSTIDRARGGYTF. The CDR3 DNA reads as TGCGCCAGCAGCTCTACTATTGACAGGGCCAGGGGAGGCTACACCTTC.

This clone showed up just once. The rearrangement links TRBV20-1 to TRBJ2-3, with TRBD2 identical over 10 bases. The germline V gene encodes CDR1 DFQATT and CDR2 SNEGSKA (reference sequence). The CDR3 totals 17 residues. The J segment lost 1 base and the V segment lost 3 bases, leaving 10 bases of the junction unmatched. CDR3 DNA sequence: TGCAGTGCTAGTCTGGGTAAAGGGACTAGCGGCACAGATACGCAGTATTTT. It codes for CSASLGKGTSGTDTQYF.

This clone was counted a few times. The chain has TRBV18 and TRBJ1-5, with D tentatively TRBD1 (5 bases). This CDR3 contains 15 residues. The V end lost 2 bases, the J end lost 1 base, and 9 bases lay between the germline ends. Germline V gives CDR1 KGHSH, CDR2 LQKENI. CDR3 in amino acids: CASSPRGGSNQPQHF. The DNA of the CDR3 is TGTGCCAGCTCACCAAGGGGAGGCAGCAATCAGCCCCAGCATTTT.

Notes on this clone: This sample also contains other DNA sequences that code for the same CDR3. This rearrangement joins TRBV3-1 (or the pseudogene TRBV3-2) to TRBJ2-1; tentatively, D is TRBD2 (5 bases). Trimming removed 0 bases from V and 9 bases from J, with 6 bases in between. CDR1 is LGHDT, CDR2 YNNKEL, per germline (reference sequence). The CDR3 sequence is 12 residues long. CDR3 DNA sequence: TGTGCCAGCAGCCAAGATCGGGGTGAGCAGTTCTTC. This encodes CASSQDRGEQFF.

The chain has TRBV7-5 and TRBJ1-4; the table calls TRBD1, which could not be checked here. TRBV7-5 is tagged as a pseudogene. The CDR3 runs 15 residues. CDR3 coding DNA: TGTGCCAGAAGCTTAGGGCGACAGGTGAGTGAAAAACTGTTTTTT. This translates into CARSLGRQVSEKLFF.

CDR3 DNA: TGTGCCTGGAGTTCACAGGGAAATTCACCCCTCCACTTT. Encoded protein: CAWSSQGNSPLHF. The chain carries TRBV30 and TRBJ1-6; D is possibly TRBD1 (6 bases). Germline V gene lookup returns CDR1 GTSNPN and CDR2 SVGIG (reference sequence). The CDR3 has 13 residues. V was shortened by 2 bases and J by 7 bases, with 9 bases between the two germline ends.

The chain links TRBV19 to TRBJ1-3, with no clear D. This CDR3 is 14 amino acids long. Germline lookup yields CDR1 LNHDA and CDR2 SQIVND (reference sequence). V was pared by 1 base and J by 4 bases, with 8 bases between. The CDR3 loop is CASSIAPTGNTIYF. CDR3 nucleotide sequence: TGTGCCAGTAGTATAGCCCCGACAGGAAACACCATATATTTT.

The chain links TRBV30 to TRBJ1-2, with TRBD1 matching over 8 bases. The germline V gene encodes CDR1 GTSNPN and CDR2 SVGIG (reference sequence). Germline trimming cut 2 bases from V and 6 bases from J; bases unmatched to any gene: 8. The CDR3 is 14 residues long. CDR3 sequence: CAWSHNRGAHGYTF. DNA of the CDR3: TGTGCCTGGAGTCATAACAGGGGGGCCCATGGCTACACCTTC. Variable domain in full (rest from reference TRBV30 and TRBJ1-2): SQTIHQWPATLVQPVGSPLSLECTVEGTSNPNLYWYRQAAGRGLQLLFYSVGIGQISSEVPQNLSASRPQDRQFILSSKKLLLSDSGFYLCAWSHNRGAHGYTFGSGTRLTVV.

The chain has TRBV12-3 or TRBV12-4 and TRBJ1-2; 8 nucleotides line up with TRBD1. The CDR3 covers 13 residues. With 6 bases clipped from V and 7 bases from J, the junction kept 7 bases outside the gene matches. CDR3: CASSLGQGSGYTF. The CDR3 DNA reads TGTGCCAGCAGCCTCGGACAGGGCAGTGGCTACACCTTC.

The chain couples TRBV6-1 to TRBJ1-1, with D possibly TRBD1 on 5 matching bases. This CDR3 region has 15 residues. Germline CDR1 is MNHNS and CDR2 is SASEGT. V gave up 1 base and J gave up 6 bases, with 15 bases separating them. The DNA of the CDR3 is TGTGCCAGCAGTGAAGGCGGGGGGGTGTCCCCTGAAGCTTTCTTT. Its protein is CASSEGGGVSPEAFF.

This chain joins TRBV2 and TRBJ1-2; TRBD1 is a possible D gene (5 bases). Per germline, CDR1 SNHLY and CDR2 FYNNEI. The V and J ends lost 4 bases and 5 bases respectively, with 11 bases between them. CDR3 size: 13 residues. CDR3 nucleotides: TGTGCCAGCAGTGTGGAGGGGCCATATGGCTACACCTTC. This codes for CASSVEGPYGYTF. The whole variable domain, remainder taken from reference TRBV2 and TRBJ1-2, is EPEVTQTPSHQVTQMGQEVILRCVPISNHLYFYWYRQILGQKVEFLVSFYNNEISEKSEIFDDQFSVERPDGSNFTLKIRSTKLEDSAMYFCASSVEGPYGYTFGSGTRLTVV.

V and J are TRBV29-1 and TRBJ1-1; no firm D call. The CDR3 is 10 residues long. V was pared by 7 bases and J by 4 bases, with 7 bases between. CDR1 is SQVTM and CDR2 is ANQGSEA in the germline V gene. The CDR3 DNA follows: TGCAGCGCAGCGGGCACTGAAGCTTTCTTT. Its translation is CSAAGTEAFF.

V is TRBV5-1 and J is TRBJ2-3; a weak D match, TRBD2 (5 bases). In germline, CDR1 is SGHRS, CDR2 YFSETQ. The ends were cut back, 3 bases at V and 4 bases at J, with 12 bases in the middle. This CDR3 is 14 amino acids long. CDR3 nucleotide sequence: TGCGCCAGCAGCTGGGCTAGCCTGGCAGATACGCAGTATTTT. Translating gives CASSWASLADTQYF.

The chain couples TRBV7-2 to TRBJ1-2; no reliable D call. Trimming removed 4 bases from V and 5 bases from J, with 11 bases in between. Germline V gives CDR1 SGHTA, CDR2 FQGNSA. CDR3 length: 13 residues. The CDR3 DNA is TGTGCCAGCAGCTACTTCGAACAGTATGGCTACACCTTC. Translated: CASSYFEQYGYTF.